The source of this T cell receptor beta chain is a study of T-cell reconstitution after alpha-beta-depleted transplantation in children. This clonotype was detected ten times or more. This sample's TCRbeta library carried unique molecular identifier barcodes. TCRdb re-called the PCR reads with MiXCR, one entry per CDR3 protein. The sample holds hundreds of thousands of distinct CDR3 sequences, 16% seen once. The V end was cut by 0 bases, the J end by 8 bases, with 4 bases between. The CDR3 covers 12 residues. The germline V gene has CDR1 ENHRY and CDR2 SYGVKD. The starting material was PBMCs from the stem cell graft donor, obtained from the stem cell graft. The source of this sequence is a human donor who donated a stem cell graft to a child with acute myeloid leukemia. The V call is TRBV10-3, the J call TRBJ1-4; D is unclear. The CDR3 reads CAISESGEKLFF. The CDR3 DNA is TGTGCCATCAGTGAGTCGGGGGAAAAACTGTTTTTT.